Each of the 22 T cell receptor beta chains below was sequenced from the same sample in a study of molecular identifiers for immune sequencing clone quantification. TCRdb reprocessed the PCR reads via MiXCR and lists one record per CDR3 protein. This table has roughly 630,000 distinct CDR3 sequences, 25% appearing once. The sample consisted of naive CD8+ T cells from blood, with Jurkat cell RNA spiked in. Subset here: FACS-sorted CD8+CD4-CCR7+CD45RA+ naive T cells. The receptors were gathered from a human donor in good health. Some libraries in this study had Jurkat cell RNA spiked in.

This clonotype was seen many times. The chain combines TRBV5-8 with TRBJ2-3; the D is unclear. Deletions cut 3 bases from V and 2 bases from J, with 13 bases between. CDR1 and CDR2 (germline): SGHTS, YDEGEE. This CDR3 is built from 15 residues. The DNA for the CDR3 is TGTGCCAGCAGCTGGCGCGGCGGTACCACAGATACGCAGTATTTT. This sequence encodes CASSWRGGTTDTQYF.

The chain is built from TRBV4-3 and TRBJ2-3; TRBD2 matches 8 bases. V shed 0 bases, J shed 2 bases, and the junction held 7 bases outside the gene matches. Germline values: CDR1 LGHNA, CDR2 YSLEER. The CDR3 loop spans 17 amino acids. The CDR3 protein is CASSQDYSGELTDTQYF. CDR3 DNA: TGCGCCAGCAGCCAAGACTATAGCGGGGAGCTCACAGATACGCAGTATTTT.

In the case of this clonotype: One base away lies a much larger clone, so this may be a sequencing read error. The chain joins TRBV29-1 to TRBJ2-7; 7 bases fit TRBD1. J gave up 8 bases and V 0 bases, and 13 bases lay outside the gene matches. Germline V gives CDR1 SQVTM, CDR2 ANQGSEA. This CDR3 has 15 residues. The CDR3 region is CSVEDGTTGTAKQYF. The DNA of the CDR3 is TGCAGCGTTGAAGACGGGACCACCGGGACAGCCAAGCAGTACTTC.

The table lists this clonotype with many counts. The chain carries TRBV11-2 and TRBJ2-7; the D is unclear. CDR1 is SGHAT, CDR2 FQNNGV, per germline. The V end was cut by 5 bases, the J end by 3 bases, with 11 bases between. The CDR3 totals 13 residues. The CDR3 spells CASSESPGYEQYF. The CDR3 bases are TGTGCCAGCAGCGAGAGCCCAGGCTACGAGCAGTACTTC.

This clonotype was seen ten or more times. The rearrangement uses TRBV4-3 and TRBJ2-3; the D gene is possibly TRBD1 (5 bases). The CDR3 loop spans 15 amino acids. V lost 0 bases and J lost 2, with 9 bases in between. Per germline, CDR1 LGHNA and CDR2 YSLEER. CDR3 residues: CASSQDRALTDTQYF. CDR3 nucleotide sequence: TGCGCCAGCAGCCAAGACAGGGCCCTCACAGATACGCAGTATTTT.

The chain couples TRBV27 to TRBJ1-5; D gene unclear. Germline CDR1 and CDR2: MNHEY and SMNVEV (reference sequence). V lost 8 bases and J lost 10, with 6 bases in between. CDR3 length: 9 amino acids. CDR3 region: CASGSPQHF. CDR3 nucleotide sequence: TGTGCCAGCGGGAGCCCCCAGCATTTT.

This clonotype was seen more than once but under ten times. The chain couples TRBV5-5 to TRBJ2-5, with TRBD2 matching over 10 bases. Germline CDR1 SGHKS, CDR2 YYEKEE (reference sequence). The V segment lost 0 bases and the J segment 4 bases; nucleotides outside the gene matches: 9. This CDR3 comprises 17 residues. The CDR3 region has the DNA TGTGCCAGCAGCTTGGATCGGACTAGCGGTGTTTCAGAGACCCAGTACTTC. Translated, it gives CASSLDRTSGVSETQYF. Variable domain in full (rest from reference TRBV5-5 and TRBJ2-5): DAGVTQSPTHLIKTRGQQVTLRCSPISGHKSVSWYQQVLGQGPQFIFQYYEKEERGRGNFPDRFSARQFPNYSSELNVNALLLGDSALYLCASSLDRTSGVSETQYFGPGTRLLVL.

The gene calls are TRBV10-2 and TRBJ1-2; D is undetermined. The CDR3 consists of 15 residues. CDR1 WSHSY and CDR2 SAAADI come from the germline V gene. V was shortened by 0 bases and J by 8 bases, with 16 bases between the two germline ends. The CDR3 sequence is CASSESYTAVGGYTF. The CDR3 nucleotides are TGCGCCAGCAGTGAGTCGTACACGGCAGTCGGGGGCTACACCTTC.

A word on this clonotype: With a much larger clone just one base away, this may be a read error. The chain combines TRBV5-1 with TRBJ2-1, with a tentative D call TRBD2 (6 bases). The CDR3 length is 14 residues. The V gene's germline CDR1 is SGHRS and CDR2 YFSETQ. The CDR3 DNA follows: TGCGCCGGCAGCTTGGAGGCAGGAGGGTTTGAGCAGTTCTTC. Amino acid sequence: CAGSLEAGGFEQFF.

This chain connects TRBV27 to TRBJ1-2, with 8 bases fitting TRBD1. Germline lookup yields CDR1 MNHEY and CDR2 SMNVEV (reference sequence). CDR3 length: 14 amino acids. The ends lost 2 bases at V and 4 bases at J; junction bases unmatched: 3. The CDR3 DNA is TGTGCCAGCAGTTTAGATACAGGGGGCTATGGCTACACCTTC. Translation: CASSLDTGGYGYTF.

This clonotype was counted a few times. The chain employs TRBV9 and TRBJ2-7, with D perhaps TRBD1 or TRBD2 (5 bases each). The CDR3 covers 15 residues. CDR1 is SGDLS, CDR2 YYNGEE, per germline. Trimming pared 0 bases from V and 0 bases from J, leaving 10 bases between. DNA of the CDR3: TGTGCCAGCAGCGTAGGGTCGGGGCCCTCCTACGAGCAGTACTTC. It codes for CASSVGSGPSYEQYF.

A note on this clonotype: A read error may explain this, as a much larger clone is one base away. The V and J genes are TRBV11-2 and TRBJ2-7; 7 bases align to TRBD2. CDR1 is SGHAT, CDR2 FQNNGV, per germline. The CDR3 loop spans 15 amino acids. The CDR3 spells CASSLGGSSSHEQYF. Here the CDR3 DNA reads TGTGCCAGCAGCCTGGGGGGGTCGAGCTCCCACGAGCAGTACTTC. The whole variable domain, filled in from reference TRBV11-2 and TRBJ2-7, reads EAGVAQSPRYKIIEKRQSVAFWCNPISGHATLYWYQQILGQGPKLLIQFQNNGVVDDSQLPKDRFSAERLKGVDSTLKIQPAKLEDSAVYLCASSLGGSSSHEQYFGPGTRLTVT.

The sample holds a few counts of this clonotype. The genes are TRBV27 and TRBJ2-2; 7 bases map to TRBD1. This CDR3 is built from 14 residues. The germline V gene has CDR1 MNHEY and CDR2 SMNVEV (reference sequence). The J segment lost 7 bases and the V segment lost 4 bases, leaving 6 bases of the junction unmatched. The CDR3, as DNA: TGTGCCAGCAGTTGGCAGGGGGATGGCGGGGAGCTGTTTTTT. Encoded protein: CASSWQGDGGELFF.

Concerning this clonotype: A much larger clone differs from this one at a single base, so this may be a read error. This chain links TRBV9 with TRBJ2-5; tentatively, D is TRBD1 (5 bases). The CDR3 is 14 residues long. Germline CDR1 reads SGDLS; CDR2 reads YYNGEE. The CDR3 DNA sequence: TGTGCCAGCAGCGTAGGACAGTACCAAGAGACCCAGCACTTC. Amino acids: CASSVGQYQETQHF.

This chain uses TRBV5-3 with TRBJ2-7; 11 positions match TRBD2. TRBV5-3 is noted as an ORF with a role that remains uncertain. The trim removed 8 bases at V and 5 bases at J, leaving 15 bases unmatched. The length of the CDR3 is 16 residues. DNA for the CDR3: TGTGCCAGCAGCCCGAGGCAGACTAGCGGGAAAAACGAGCAGTACTTC. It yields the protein CASSPRQTSGKNEQYF.

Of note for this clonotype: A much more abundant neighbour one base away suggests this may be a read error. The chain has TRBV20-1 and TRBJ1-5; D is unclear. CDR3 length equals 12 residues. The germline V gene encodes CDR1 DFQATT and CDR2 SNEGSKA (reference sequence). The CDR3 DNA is TGCAGTGCTAGAGATTGGAATCAGCCCCCGCATTTT. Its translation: CSARDWNQPPHF.

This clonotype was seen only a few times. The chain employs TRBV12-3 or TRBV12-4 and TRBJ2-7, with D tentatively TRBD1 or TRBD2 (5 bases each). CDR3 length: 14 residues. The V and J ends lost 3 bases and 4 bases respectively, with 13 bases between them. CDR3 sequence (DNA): TGTGCCAGCAGTTTGGGGACCAGTGATTACGAGCAGTACTTC. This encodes CASSLGTSDYEQYF.

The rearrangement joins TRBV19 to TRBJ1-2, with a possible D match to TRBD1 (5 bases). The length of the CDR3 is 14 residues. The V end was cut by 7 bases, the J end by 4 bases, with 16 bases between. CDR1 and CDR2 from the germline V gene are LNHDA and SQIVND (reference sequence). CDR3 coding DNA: TGTGCCAGTACCCCCCAGACAGCCATCTATGGCTACACCTTC. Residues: CASTPQTAIYGYTF. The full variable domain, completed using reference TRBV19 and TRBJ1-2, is DGGITQSPKYLFRKEGQNVTLSCEQNLNHDAMYWYRQDPGQGLRLIYYSQIVNDFQKGDIAEGYSVSREKKESFPLTVTSAQKNPTAFYLCASTPQTAIYGYTFGSGTRLTVV.

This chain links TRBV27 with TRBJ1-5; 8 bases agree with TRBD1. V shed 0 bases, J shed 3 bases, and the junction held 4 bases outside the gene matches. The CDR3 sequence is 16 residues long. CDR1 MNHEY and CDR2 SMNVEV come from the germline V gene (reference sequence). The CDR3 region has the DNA TGTGCCAGCAGTTTATCTGGACAGGGCCCCAATCAGCCCCAGCATTTT. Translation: CASSLSGQGPNQPQHF.

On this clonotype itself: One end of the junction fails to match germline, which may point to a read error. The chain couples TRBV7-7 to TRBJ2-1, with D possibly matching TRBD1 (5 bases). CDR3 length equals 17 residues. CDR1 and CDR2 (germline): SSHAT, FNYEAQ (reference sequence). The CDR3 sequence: CASSPAQGERPYNEQFF. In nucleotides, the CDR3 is TGTGCTAGCAGCCCGGCCCAGGGCGAGCGACCCTACAATGAGCAGTTCTTC.

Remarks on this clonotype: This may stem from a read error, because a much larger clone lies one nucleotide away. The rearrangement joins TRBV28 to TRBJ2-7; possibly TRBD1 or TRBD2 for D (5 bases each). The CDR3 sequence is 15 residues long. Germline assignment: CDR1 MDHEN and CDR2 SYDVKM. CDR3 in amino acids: CASTVGTEPTYAQYF. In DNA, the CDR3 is TGTGCCAGCACTGTCGGGACCGAGCCCACCTACGCGCAGTACTTC.

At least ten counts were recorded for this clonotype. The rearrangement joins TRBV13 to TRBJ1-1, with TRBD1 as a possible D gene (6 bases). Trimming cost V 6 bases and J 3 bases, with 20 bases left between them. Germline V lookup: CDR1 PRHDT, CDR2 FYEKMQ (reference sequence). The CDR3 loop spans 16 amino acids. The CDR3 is CASSPQGTRKDTEAFF. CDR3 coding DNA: TGTGCCAGCAGTCCACAGGGTACAAGAAAGGACACTGAAGCTTTCTTT.